The rows below give T cell receptor beta chains drawn from one sample of a study of T cells in Graves' hyperthyroidism and ophthalmopathy. In TCRdb, the multiplex PCR reads were re-called with MiXCR into one record per CDR3 protein. The table records about 350,000 distinct CDR3 sequences, 11% to 15% of them present only once. Sequenced input: blood. The receptors come from a woman aged 25 to 39 with Graves' hyperthyroidism. Each CDR3 is given with its conserved first and last residue. A clone size is listed for some rows: how often the clone was seen (once, few, many), or a class if it is expanded.

j_call | v_call | clone_size | cdr3_aa
TRBJ1-1 | TRBV5-4 | few | CASSPEVGREEAFF
TRBJ1-2 | TRBV28 | . | CASSFGSRDYGYTF
TRBJ2-3 | TRBV27 | few | CASGGTSGDITDTQYF
TRBJ2-5 | TRBV15 | many | CATSKTDREETQYF
TRBJ1-2 | TRBV29-1 | once | CSAESLLGYGYTF
TRBJ2-3 | TRBV7-2 | many | CASSPARDQQYF
TRBJ1-2 | TRBV7-9 | . | CASGRGDYGYTF
TRBJ2-1 | TRBV20-1 | many | CSASWTSAGSYNEQFF
TRBJ2-7 | TRBV6-1 | many | CASTIPRLDEQYF
TRBJ2-7 | TRBV29-1 | few | CSVGTQGTAEQYF
TRBJ2-1 | TRBV7-2 | . | CASSPGVAPHNEQFF
TRBJ2-1 | TRBV29-1 | many | CSVVDSILVPRTDEQFF
TRBJ2-3 | TRBV5-5 | many | CASSLGASGRTDTQYF
TRBJ1-1 | TRBV12-3/TRBV12-4 | few | CASSYRGDRTMNTEAFF
TRBJ1-2 | TRBV12-3/TRBV12-4 | many | CASSPDRGRTYGYTF
TRBJ2-7 | TRBV18 | few | CASSFQYHEQYF
TRBJ2-7 | TRBV20-1 | many | CSARALADTYEQYF
TRBJ2-5 | TRBV30 | few | CAWSEQETQYF
TRBJ1-1 | TRBV28 | many | CASSAQTGGLTKAFF
TRBJ1-5 | TRBV10-3 | few | CAISELASNQPQHF
TRBJ2-1 | TRBV20-1 | many | CSARSGLAGETYNEQFF
TRBJ2-1 | TRBV9 | . | CASSASPGTVDNEQFF
TRBJ2-5 | TRBV3-1 | . | CASSPCCSGDKETQYF
TRBJ1-1 | TRBV7-8 | once | CASSQGGRVGAEAFF
TRBJ2-7 | TRBV28 | many | CASSPAKWDGYEQYF
TRBJ2-2 | TRBV20-1 | few | CSARDRLAVTGELFF
TRBJ2-7 | TRBV4-1 | . | CASSQEAQGAFYEQYF
TRBJ2-7 | TRBV24-1 | many | CATSDFTDEQYF
TRBJ2-1 | TRBV30 | . | CAWTRGYNEQFF
TRBJ2-1 | TRBV12-3/TRBV12-4 | few | CASSPQPTAGNEQFF
TRBJ2-1 | TRBV29-1 | few | CSVEEILRSGRAYNEQFF
TRBJ2-3 | TRBV6-6 | few | CASSYGQPAGDTQYF
TRBJ2-6 | TRBV28 | many | CASSLRHLGQGAWSANVLTF
TRBJ2-1 | TRBV19 | . | CASSIGNGDEQFF
TRBJ2-1 | TRBV28 | many | CASSLRRKPNEQFF
TRBJ2-3 | TRBV12-3/TRBV12-4 | many | CASSLKREGQYF
TRBJ2-7 | TRBV15 | . | CATSEGLAGVEHEQYF
TRBJ2-2 | TRBV7-8 | many | CASSLAAGNTGELFF
TRBJ1-6 | TRBV20-1 | many | CSAREIGRGNSPLHF
TRBJ2-7 | TRBV5-1 | many | CASSSGLAGGRSYEQYF
TRBJ2-7 | TRBV12-3/TRBV12-4 | many | CASTLSGRGDEQYF
TRBJ2-1 | TRBV24-1 | many | CATSVGGSGGPMTQFF
TRBJ1-1 | TRBV20-1 | many | CSARERGDTEAFF
TRBJ1-2 | TRBV28 | . | CASATRAPNYGYTF
TRBJ1-2 | TRBV6-6 | many | CASSYGKGLGGYTF
TRBJ2-1 | TRBV29-1 | few | CSVGPGAPTGNEQFF
TRBJ2-2 | TRBV4-3 | once | CASSQDLRGANTGELFF
TRBJ1-5 | TRBV19 | . | CATRGDRGPYSNQPQHF
TRBJ2-7 | TRBV20-1 | few | CSARHPSYEQYF
TRBJ2-7 | TRBV9 | . | CVSSSTGGYYEQYF
TRBJ1-1 | TRBV5-1 | many | CASSLYRGGTEAFF
TRBJ1-1 | TRBV24-1 | . | CATSDLTEEEVFF
TRBJ2-2 | TRBV28 | many | CASNPPGGLNPNTGELFF
TRBJ2-1 | TRBV3-1 | many | CASGRQGDYNEQFF
TRBJ2-3 | TRBV7-3 | many | CASSPLGGRGIDTQYF